This T cell receptor beta chain was obtained from a study of CD8 T cells in ankylosing spondylitis. General study points: In ankylosing spondylitis blood, a motif of seven to nine highly homologous TCR beta variants appeared characteristic.

This clonotype was observed a few times. Antigen specificity is unknown. The germline V gene has CDR1 KGHDR and CDR2 SFDVKD. The CDR3 spans 14 residues. V was trimmed by 4 bases and J by 2 bases, leaving 8 bases between them. MiXCR, applied by TCRdb to the 5' RACE reads, yields one record per CDR3 protein. This sample has just under 550,000 distinct CDR3 sequences, with approximately 12% found just once. The clonotype was recovered from a male donor with ankylosing spondylitis. Sample: blood, either unsorted or a sorted T cell fraction (not recorded which). The genes are TRBV24-1 and TRBJ2-1; D not resolved. This CDR3 is CATSEPTTYNEQFF. In DNA, the CDR3 is TGTGCCACCAGTGAACCTACTACCTACAATGAGCAGTTCTTC.